This T cell receptor (beta chain) was sequenced during a study of T cells in Graves' hyperthyroidism and ophthalmopathy. Study results and caveats: It was a median roughly 6.5 months before onset that the model predicted ophthalmopathy.

This CDR3 region has 12 residues. V lost 1 base, J lost 9 bases, and 7 bases lay in between. Germline values: CDR1 SGHDN, CDR2 FVKESK. Of note for this clonotype: What it recognizes is unknown.

Researchers amplified the TCR beta CDR3 regions from RNA transcripts. The HTBI set primed first-round TCR CDR3 RT-PCR. TCRdb reprocessed the multiplex PCR reads via MiXCR and lists one record per CDR3 protein. The sample lists about 640,000 distinct CDR3 sequences, 20% to 25% occurring once. Diagnosing involved the use of clinical symptoms, serum thyroxine and TRAb, thyroid ultrasound and orbital computed tomography. This receptor was identified in a man aged 30-40 years with Graves' ophthalmopathy. Sequenced material: blood. The chain employs TRBV14 and TRBJ2-1; D is ambiguous. The DNA of the CDR3 is TGTGCCAGCAGCCAAGTTGTGAGTGAGCAGTTCTTC. It is translated as CASSQVVSEQFF. The full variable domain, rest sourced from reference TRBV14 and TRBJ2-1, is EAGVTQFPSHSVIEKGQTVTLRCDPISGHDNLYWYRRVMGKEIKFLLHFVKESKQDESGMPNNRFLAERTGGTYSTLKVQPAELEDSGVYFCASSQVVSEQFFGPGTRLTVL.